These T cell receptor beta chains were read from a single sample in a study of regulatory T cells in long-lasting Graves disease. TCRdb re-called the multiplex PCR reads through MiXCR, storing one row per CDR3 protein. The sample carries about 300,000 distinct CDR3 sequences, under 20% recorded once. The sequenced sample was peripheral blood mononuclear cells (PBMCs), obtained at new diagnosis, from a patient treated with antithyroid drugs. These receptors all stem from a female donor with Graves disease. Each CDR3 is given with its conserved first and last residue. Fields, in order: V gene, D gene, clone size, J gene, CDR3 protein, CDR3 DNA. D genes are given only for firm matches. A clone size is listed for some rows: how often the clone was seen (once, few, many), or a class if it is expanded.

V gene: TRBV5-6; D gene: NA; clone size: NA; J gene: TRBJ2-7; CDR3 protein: CASSWDIGEQYF; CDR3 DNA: TGTGCCAGCAGCTGGGACATCGGAGAGCAGTACTTC
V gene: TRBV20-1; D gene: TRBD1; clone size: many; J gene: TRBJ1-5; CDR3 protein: CSATSGQGAVNSNQPQHF; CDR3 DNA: TGCAGTGCCACTTCTGGACAGGGGGCAGTCAATAGCAATCAGCCCCAGCATTTT
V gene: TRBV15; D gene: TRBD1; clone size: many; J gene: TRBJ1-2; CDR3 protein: CATSNFRTGSNYGYTF; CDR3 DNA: TGTGCCACCAGCAACTTTCGGACAGGGTCTAACTATGGCTACACCTTC
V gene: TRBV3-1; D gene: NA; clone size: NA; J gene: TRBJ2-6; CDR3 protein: CASSQDLPGAGANVLTF; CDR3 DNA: TGTGCCAGCAGCCAAGATCTTCCTGGAGCCGGGGCCAACGTCCTGACTTTC
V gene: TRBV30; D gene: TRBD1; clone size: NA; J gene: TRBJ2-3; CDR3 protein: CAGGTGDDTQYF; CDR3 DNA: TGTGCCGGAGGGACAGGGGATGATACGCAGTATTTT
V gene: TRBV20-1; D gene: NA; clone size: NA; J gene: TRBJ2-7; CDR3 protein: CSASSGESYEQYF; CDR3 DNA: TGCAGTGCTAGTTCAGGGGAATCCTACGAGCAGTACTTC
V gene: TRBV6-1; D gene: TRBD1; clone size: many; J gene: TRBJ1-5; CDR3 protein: CASSAMTGVNQPQHF; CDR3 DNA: TGTGCCAGCAGTGCAATGACAGGGGTAAATCAGCCCCAGCATTTT
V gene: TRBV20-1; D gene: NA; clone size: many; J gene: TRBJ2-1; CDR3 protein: CSAATREPYNEQFF; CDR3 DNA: TGCAGTGCAGCCACCCGGGAACCCTACAATGAGCAGTTCTTC
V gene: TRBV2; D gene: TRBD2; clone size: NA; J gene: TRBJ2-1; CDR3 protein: CASSVAVSGRKSNEQFF; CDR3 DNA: TGTGCCAGCAGTGTAGCTGTTAGCGGGAGAAAAAGCAATGAGCAGTTCTTC
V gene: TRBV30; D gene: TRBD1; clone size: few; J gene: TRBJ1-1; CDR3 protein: CAFRGGPSVDTEAFF; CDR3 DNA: TGTGCCTTCAGGGGGGGGCCCTCTGTGGACACTGAAGCTTTCTTT
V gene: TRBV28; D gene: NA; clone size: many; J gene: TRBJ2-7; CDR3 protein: CASSPPSVREQYF; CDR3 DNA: TGTGCCAGCAGCCCCCCCTCCGTGAGAGAGCAGTACTTC
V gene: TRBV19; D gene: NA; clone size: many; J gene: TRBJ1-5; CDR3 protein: CASRYGQNQPQHF; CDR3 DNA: TGTGCCAGTAGGTACGGTCAAAATCAGCCCCAGCATTTT
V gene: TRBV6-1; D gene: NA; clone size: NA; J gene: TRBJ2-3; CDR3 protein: CASSLTTDRTDTQYF; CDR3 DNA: TGTGCCAGCAGTCTCACAACGGACAGAACAGATACGCAGTATTTT
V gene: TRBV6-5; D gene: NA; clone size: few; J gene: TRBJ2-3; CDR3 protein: CASSYEEGDTQYF; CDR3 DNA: TGTGCCAGCAGTTACGAGGAGGGGGATACGCAGTATTTT
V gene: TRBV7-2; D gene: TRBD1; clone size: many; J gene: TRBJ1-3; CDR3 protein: CASSLGTAGTIYF; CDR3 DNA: TGTGCCAGCAGCCTTGGGACAGCAGGCACCATATATTTT
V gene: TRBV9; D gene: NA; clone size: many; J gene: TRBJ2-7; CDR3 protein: CASSGRGGYEQYF; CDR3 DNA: TGTGCCAGCAGCGGCCGGGGCGGTTACGAGCAGTACTTC
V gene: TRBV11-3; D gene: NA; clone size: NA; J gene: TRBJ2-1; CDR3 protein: CASSLDRGHGSYNEQSF; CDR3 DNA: TGTGCCAGCAGCTTAGATCGGGGACACGGCTCCTACAATGAGCAGTCATTC
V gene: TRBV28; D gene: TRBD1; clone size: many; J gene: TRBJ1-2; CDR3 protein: CASSSPGTGKYGYTF; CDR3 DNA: TGTGCCAGCAGTTCCCCCGGGACAGGGAAGTACGGCTACACCTTC
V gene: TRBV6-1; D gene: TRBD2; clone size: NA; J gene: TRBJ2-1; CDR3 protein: CASSRGLAGGHNEQFF; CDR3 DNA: TGTGCCAGCAGTCGGGGACTAGCGGGAGGTCACAATGAGCAGTTCTTC
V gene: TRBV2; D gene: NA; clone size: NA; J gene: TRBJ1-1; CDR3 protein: CASSAPPRGTEAFF; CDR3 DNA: TGTGCCAGCAGTGCACCGCCGCGGGGGACTGAAGCTTTCTTT
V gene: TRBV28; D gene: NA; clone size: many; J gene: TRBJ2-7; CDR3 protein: CASSSGRGWSDYEQYF; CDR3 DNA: TGTGCCAGCAGTTCGGGACGGGGGTGGTCCGACTACGAGCAGTACTTC
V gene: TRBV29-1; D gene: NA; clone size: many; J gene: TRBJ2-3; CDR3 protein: CSVRSVDTQYF; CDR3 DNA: TGCAGCGTTAGGTCGGTCGATACGCAGTATTTT
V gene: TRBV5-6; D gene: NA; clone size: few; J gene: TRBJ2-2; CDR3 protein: CASSLSGGELFF; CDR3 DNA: TGTGCCAGCAGCTTGTCGGGCGGGGAGCTGTTTTTT
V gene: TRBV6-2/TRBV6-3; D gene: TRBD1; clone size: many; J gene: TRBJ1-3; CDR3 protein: CASSYPTGSLSGNTIYF; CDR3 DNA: TGTGCCAGCAGTTACCCGACAGGGAGCCTCTCTGGAAACACCATATATTTT
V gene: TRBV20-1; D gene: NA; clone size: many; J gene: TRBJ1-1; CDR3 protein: CSARGGESNTEAFF; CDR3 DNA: TGCAGTGCTAGAGGGGGGGAGTCGAACACTGAAGCTTTCTTT
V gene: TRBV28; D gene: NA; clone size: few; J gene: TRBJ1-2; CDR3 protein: CATLGPNYGYTF; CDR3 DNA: TGTGCCACCCTCGGCCCTAACTATGGCTACACCTTC
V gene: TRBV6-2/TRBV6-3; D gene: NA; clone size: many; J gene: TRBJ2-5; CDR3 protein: CASSYSPIQETQYF; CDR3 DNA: TGTGCCAGCAGTTACTCACCCATACAAGAGACCCAGTACTTC
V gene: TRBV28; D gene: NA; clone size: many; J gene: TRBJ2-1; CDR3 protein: CASSFATLNEQFF; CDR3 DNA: TGTGCCAGCAGTTTCGCTACACTCAATGAGCAGTTCTTC
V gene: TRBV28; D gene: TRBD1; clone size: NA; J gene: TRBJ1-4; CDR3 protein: CASRSYRGEEKLFF; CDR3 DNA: TGTGCCAGCAGATCGTACAGGGGAGAAGAAAAACTGTTTTTT
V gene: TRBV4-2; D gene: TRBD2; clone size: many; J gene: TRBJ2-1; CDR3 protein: CASSQESSGSNEQFF; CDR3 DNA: TGTGCCAGCAGCCAAGAGTCTAGCGGGAGCAATGAGCAGTTCTTC
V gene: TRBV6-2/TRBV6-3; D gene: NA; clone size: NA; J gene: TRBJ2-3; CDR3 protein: CASSTQEPTDTQYF; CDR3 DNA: TGTGCCAGCAGTACACAGGAGCCCACAGATACGCAGTATTTT
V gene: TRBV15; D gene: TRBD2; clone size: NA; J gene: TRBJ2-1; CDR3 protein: CATSRESSGRLDEQFF; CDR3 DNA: TGTGCCACCAGCAGAGAATCTAGCGGGAGGTTAGATGAGCAGTTCTTC
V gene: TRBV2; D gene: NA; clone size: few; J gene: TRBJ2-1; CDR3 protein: CASVNGLYNEQFF; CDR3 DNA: TGTGCCAGCGTAAACGGCCTCTACAATGAGCAGTTCTTC
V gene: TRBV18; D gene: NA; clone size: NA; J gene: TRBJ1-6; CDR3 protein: CASSPPRGGASYNSPLHF; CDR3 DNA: TGTGCCAGCTCACCCCCGAGGGGGGGCGCTTCCTATAATTCACCCCTCCACTTT
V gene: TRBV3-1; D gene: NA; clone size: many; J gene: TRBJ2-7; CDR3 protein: CASSLQGGWYF; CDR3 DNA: TGTGCCAGCAGCCTACAGGGAGGTTGGTACTTC
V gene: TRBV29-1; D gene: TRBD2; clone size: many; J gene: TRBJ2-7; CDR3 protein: CSVEDRTSGRSTYEQYF; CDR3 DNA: TGCAGCGTTGAAGATCGCACTAGCGGGAGGAGCACCTACGAGCAGTACTTC
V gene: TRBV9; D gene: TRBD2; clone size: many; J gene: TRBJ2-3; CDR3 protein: CASSKREGPDTQYF; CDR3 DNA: TGTGCCAGCAGTAAGCGGGAGGGCCCCGATACGCAGTATTTT
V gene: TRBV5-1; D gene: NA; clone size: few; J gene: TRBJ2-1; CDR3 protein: CASSLYNVEQFF; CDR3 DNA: TGCGCCAGCAGCTTATACAATGTCGAGCAGTTCTTC
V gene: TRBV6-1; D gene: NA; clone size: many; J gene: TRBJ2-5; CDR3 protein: CASSGNRARETQYF; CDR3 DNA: TGTGCCAGCAGTGGTAACAGGGCCCGGGAGACCCAGTACTTC
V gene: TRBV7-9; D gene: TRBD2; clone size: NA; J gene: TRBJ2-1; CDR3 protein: CASSLGASGSDEQFF; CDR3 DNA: TGTGCCAGCAGCTTAGGGGCTAGCGGGAGCGATGAGCAGTTCTTC
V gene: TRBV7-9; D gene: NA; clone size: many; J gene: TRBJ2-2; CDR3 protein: CASSLSGRYTGELFF; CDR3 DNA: TGTGCCAGCAGCCTCTCGGGACGGTACACCGGGGAGCTGTTTTTT
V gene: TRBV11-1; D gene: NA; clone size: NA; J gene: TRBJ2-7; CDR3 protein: CASSLPGPKVLEQYF; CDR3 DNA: TGTGCCAGCAGCTTACCTGGCCCTAAGGTCCTCGAGCAGTATTTC
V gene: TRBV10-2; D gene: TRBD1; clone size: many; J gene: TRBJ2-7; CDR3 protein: CASSVGWLGQGPHEQYF; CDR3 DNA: TGCGCCAGCAGTGTAGGTTGGTTAGGACAGGGGCCCCACGAGCAGTACTTC
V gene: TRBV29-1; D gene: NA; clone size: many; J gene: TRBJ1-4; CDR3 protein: CSVAADPATNEKLFF; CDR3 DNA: TGCAGCGTGGCGGCAGACCCAGCAACTAATGAAAAACTGTTTTTT
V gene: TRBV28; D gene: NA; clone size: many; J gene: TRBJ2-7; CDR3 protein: CASSLSEYEQYF; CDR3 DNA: TGTGCCAGCAGTTTATCAGAGTACGAGCAGTACTTC
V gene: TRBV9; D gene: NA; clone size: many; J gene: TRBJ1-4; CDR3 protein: CASQDSYNEKLFF; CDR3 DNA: TGTGCCAGCCAGGACAGTTATAATGAAAAACTGTTTTTT
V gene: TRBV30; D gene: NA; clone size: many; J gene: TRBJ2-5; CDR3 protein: CAWTKGGETQYF; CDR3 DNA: TGTGCCTGGACAAAAGGCGGAGAGACCCAGTACTTC
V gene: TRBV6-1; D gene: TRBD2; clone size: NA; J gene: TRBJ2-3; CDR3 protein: CASSRGLLAVSTDTQYF; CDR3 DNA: TGTGCCAGCAGCCGGGGCCTACTAGCGGTTAGCACAGATACGCAGTATTTT
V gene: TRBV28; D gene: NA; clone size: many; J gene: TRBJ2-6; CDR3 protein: CASSLSAGSLSGANVLTF; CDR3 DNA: TGTGCCAGCAGTTTATCTGCCGGGAGTTTATCTGGGGCCAACGTCCTGACTTTC
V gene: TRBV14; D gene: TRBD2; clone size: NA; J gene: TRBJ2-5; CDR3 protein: CASSQDGGRASETQYF; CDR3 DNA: TGTGCCAGCAGCCAAGACGGCGGGAGGGCCTCAGAGACCCAGTACTTC
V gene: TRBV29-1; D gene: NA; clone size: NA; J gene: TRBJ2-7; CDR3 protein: CSAIAQGRSYEQYF; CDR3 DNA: TGCAGCGCAATCGCACAGGGCCGATCCTACGAGCAGTACTTC
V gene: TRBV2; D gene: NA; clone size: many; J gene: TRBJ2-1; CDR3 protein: CASSGSFQSQSSYNEQFF; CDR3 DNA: TGTGCCAGCAGTGGATCATTCCAGTCCCAGAGCTCCTACAATGAGCAGTTCTTC
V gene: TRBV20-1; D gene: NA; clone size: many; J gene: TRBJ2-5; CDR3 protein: CSAISNYGETQYF; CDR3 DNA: TGCAGTGCTATCAGTAACTACGGGGAGACCCAGTACTTC
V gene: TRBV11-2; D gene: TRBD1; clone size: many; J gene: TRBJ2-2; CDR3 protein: CASSLGQGAGELFF; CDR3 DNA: TGTGCTAGCAGCCTCGGACAGGGGGCCGGGGAGCTGTTTTTT
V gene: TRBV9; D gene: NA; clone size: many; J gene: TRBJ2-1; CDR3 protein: CASSVAAASYNEQFF; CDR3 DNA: TGTGCCAGCAGCGTAGCCGCGGCCTCCTACAATGAGCAGTTCTTC
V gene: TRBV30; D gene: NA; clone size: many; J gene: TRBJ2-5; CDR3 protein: CAWRAGTLGTQYF; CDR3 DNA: TGTGCCTGGAGGGCCGGGACTCTGGGGACCCAGTACTTC
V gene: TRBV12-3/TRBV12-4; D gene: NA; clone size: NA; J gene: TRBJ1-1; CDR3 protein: CASSPTTVEAFF; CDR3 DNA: TGCGCCAGCAGCCCCACGACAGTTGAAGCTTTCTTT
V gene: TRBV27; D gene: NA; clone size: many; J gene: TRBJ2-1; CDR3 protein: CASSFLATMNNEQFF; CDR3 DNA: TGTGCCAGCAGTTTTTTAGCGACCATGAACAATGAGCAGTTCTTC
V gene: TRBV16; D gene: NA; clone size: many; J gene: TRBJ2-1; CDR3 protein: CASSHYGGDNEQFF; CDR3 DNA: TGTGCCAGCAGCCACTACGGCGGGGACAATGAGCAGTTCTTC
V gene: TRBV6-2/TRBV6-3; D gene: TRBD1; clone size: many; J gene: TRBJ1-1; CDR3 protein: CASSEWARLTGSGTEAFF; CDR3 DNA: TGTGCCAGCAGTGAATGGGCACGATTGACAGGGTCGGGCACTGAAGCTTTCTTT